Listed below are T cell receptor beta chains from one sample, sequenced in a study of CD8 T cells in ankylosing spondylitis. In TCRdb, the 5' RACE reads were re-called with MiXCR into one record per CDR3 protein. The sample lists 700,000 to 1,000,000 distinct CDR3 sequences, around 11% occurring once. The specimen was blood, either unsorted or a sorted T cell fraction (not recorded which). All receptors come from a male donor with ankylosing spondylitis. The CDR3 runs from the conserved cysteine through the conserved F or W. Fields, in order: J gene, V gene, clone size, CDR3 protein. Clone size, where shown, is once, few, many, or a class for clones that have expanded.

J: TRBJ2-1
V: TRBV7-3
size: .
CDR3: CASSLLGGADNEQFF

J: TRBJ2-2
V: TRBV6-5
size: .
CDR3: CASSYAGTNTGELFF

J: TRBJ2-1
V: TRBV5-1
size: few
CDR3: CASSLFGHNEQFF

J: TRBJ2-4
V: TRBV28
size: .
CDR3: CASSGSGIGAKNIQYF

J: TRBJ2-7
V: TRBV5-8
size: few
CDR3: CASSSSTAFVF

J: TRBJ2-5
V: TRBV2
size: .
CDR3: CASRVDRGFSGTQYF

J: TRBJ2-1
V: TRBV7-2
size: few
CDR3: CASSFSGKSYNEQFF

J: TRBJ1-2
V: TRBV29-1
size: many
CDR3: CSVAPGGRGLYGYTF

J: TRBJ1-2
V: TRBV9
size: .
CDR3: CASGSSGSGYTF

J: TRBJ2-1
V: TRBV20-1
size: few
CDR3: CSASRGIYNEQFF

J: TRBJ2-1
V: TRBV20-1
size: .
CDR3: CSAHSLGEQFF